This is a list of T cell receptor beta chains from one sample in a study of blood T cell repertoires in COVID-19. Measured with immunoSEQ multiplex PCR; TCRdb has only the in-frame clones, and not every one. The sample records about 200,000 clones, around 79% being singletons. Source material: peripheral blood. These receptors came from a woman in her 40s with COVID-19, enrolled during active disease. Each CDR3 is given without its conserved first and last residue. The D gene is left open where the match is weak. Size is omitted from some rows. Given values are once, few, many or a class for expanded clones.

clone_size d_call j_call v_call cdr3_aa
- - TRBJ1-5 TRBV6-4 ASSLHESNQPQH
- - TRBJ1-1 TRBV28 AIQVTNTEAF
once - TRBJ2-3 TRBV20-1 SADTGDTQY
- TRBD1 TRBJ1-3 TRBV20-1 SASKGGNSGNTIY
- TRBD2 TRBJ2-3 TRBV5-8 ASSLWRGVTDTQY
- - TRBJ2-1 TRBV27 ASSSRFDREQF
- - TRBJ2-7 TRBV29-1 SVVRDSYEQY
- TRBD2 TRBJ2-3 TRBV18 ASSPTSADTDTQY
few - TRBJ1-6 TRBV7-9 ASRGGYEDSPLH
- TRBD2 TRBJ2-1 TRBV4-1 ASSPWTSGGEEQF